This is a list of T cell receptor beta chains from one sample in a study of cytomegalovirus exposure and HLA in healthy donors. The data were produced by immunoSEQ multiplex PCR, yet TCRdb's version contains in-frame clones alone and is incomplete. This sample's clone table lists about 88,000 clones. Sequencing input: PBMCs. These receptors came from a girl aged 10 to 17 in good health and CMV-seropositive. CDR3s include the opening cysteine and the closing phenylalanine or tryptophan. D genes are given only for firm matches.

V	J	length	D	CDR3
TRBV27	TRBJ1-2	15	TRBD1	CASSAVDREEDGYTF
TRBV4-1	TRBJ1-1	15	.	CASSQEDVGNTEAFF
TRBV30	TRBJ2-5	12	.	CAWSWGGVAQYF
TRBV20-1	TRBJ1-1	11	.	CSALFRGEAFF
TRBV7-3	TRBJ2-3	15	.	CASSASGVVTDTQYF
TRBV4-3	TRBJ2-1	15	.	CARSGTSSSYNEQFF
TRBV7-9	TRBJ2-5	15	TRBD2	CASTPGGGGQETQYF
TRBV7-2	TRBJ2-3	14	.	CASSLEAATDTQYF
TRBV28	TRBJ2-5	15	.	CASSLGSGFRETQYF
TRBV29-1	TRBJ2-7	16	TRBD1	CSDDRGGDVASYEQYF
TRBV10-3	TRBJ1-2	11	.	CAISGEHGYTF
TRBV7-2	TRBJ1-2	12	.	CASSLFRDGYTF
TRBV25-1	TRBJ1-2	11	.	CASSQGGGYTF
TRBV19	TRBJ2-5	15	TRBD2	CASSAHGRAYETQYF
TRBV4-1	TRBJ1-3	14	.	CASSQDVSGNTIYF
TRBV7-2	TRBJ2-1	14	.	CASRAVGVYNEQFF
TRBV12-5	TRBJ2-7	13	.	CASGLWGLYEQYF
TRBV6-1	TRBJ2-7	12	.	CASSDRYYEQYF
TRBV7-6	TRBJ2-1	13	.	CASSRGSYNEQFF
TRBV15	TRBJ1-4	14	.	CATSSGQGREKLFF
TRBV10-3	TRBJ2-7	14	TRBD1	CAIKGANNDYEQYF
TRBV11-2	TRBJ2-5	16	TRBD1	CASSPMGRGRRETQYF
TRBV4-1	TRBJ2-5	15	.	CASSQEGGVGETQYF
TRBV4-3	TRBJ1-6	16	.	CASSQDTGSYNSPLHF
TRBV7-2	TRBJ1-6	16	TRBD1	CASSFIRTGVDSPLHF
TRBV7-2	TRBJ2-5	12	TRBD2	CASSFGRETQYF
TRBV13	TRBJ1-1	10	.	CASSSRAAFF
TRBV7-9	TRBJ1-2	14	TRBD1	CASSSLGQGDGYTF
TRBV9	TRBJ1-1	16	TRBD1	CASSERTGSGNTEAFF
TRBV4-3	TRBJ2-7	15	.	CASSQGPSRDSEQYF
TRBV6-5	TRBJ2-7	12	.	CASLASSYEQYF
TRBV2	TRBJ1-2	13	.	CASSERPFYGYTF
TRBV6-1	TRBJ1-2	13	.	CASSEAGAGGYTF
TRBV6-1	TRBJ1-2	13	TRBD1	CASSPGTGLGYTF